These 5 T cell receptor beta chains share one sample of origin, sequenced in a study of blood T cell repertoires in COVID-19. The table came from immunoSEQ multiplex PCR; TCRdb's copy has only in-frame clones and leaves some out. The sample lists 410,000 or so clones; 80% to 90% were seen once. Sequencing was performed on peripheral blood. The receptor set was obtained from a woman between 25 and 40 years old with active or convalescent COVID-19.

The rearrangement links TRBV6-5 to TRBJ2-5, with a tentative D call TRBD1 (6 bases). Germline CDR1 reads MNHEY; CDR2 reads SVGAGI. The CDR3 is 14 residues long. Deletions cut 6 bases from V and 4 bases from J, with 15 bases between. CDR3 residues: CASSPQGLGETQYF. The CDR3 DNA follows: TGTGCCAGCAGCCCACAGGGATTAGGAGAGACCCAGTACTTC.

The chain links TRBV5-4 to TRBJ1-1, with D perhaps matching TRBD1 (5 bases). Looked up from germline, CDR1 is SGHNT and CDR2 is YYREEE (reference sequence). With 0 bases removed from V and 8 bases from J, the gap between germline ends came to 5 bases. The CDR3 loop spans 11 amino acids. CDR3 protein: CASSLGGEAFF. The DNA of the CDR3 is TGTGCCAGCAGCTTGGGGGGCGAAGCTTTCTTT. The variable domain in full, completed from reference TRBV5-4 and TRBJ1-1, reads ETGVTQSPTHLIKTRGQQVTLRCSSQSGHNTVSWYQQALGQGPQFIFQYYREEENGRGNFPPRFSGLQFPNYSSELNVNALELDDSALYLCASSLGGEAFFGQGTRLTVV.

This CDR3 is CASSIIGDKLFF. The CDR3 coding sequence is TGTGCCAGTAGTATTATTGGAGATAAACTGTTTTTT. The J gene is TRBJ1-4, the V gene TRBV19, with D unresolved. In germline, CDR1 is LNHDA, CDR2 SQIVND (reference sequence). The CDR3 sequence is 12 residues long. Trimming stripped 3 bases from V and 11 bases from J, with 10 bases between.

The DNA for the CDR3 is TGTGCCAGCAGTCAACCAACCCGGGACAGGGGCTCGGAGACCCAGTACTTC. Translated, it gives CASSQPTRDRGSETQYF. The chain has TRBV7-2 and TRBJ2-5; TRBD1 matches 10 bases. CDR3 length equals 17 residues. After removal of 6 bases from V and 5 bases from J, the junction contained 15 bases not matched to a gene. Germline V gives CDR1 SGHTA, CDR2 FQGNSA.

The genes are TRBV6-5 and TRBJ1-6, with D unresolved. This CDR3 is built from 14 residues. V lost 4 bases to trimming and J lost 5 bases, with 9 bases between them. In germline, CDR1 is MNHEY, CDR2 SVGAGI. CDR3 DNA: TGTGCCAGCAGTTCCGGTGATGATAATTCACCCCTCCACTTT. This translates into CASSSGDDNSPLHF.